The 30 T cell receptor beta chains reported below all come from one sample, sequenced in a study of T cell responses to AZD1222 COVID-19 vaccine. Using immunoSEQ multiplex PCR, the repertoire was profiled, and TCRdb retains in-frame clones only, with some absent. Of about 150,000 clones listed, 70% to 90% are singletons. Sequencing used peripheral blood, obtained on day 0 of AZD1222 vaccination. Receptors originate from an adult in good health.

On this clone itself: Since the CDR3 does not end with the conserved phenylalanine or tryptophan, this likely comes from a read error. The DNA is omitted, as the CDR3 cannot be located on it reliably, and the CDR3 follows TCRdb's listing. The rearrangement joins TRBV16 to TRBJ2-7; the table's D call TRBD1 went unverified against the DNA. Both ends counted, the CDR3 spans 11 residues. CDR1 and CDR2 (germline): KGHSY, FQNENV. This CDR3 reads CASSQDTTLRL.

The chain recombines TRBV6-6 with TRBJ2-2; 8 positions match TRBD2. Germline V gene data show CDR1 as MNHNY and CDR2 as SVGAGI (reference sequence). The CDR3 has 14 amino acids. The V gene end was trimmed by 6 bases and the J gene end by 6 bases; junction bases not matched to a gene: 6. The CDR3 reads CASSHSGTAGELFF. CDR3 nucleotides: TGTGCCAGCAGCCATAGCGGGACCGCCGGGGAGCTGTTTTTT.

The V gene is TRBV12-5, the J gene TRBJ2-7; 8 nucleotides line up with TRBD2. The CDR3 has 14 amino acids. CDR1 and CDR2 (germline): LGHNT, FRNRAP. The V and J ends lost 6 bases and 2 bases, in that order; junction bases with no gene match: 6. CDR3 sequence: CASGTSGGTYEQYF. The CDR3 DNA reads as TGTGCTAGTGGGACCTCGGGGGGGACCTACGAGCAGTACTTC.

The chain joins TRBV7-2 to TRBJ2-2; TRBD2 matches 8 bases. With 3 bases clipped from V and 6 bases from J, the junction kept 9 bases outside the gene matches. The CDR3 runs 16 residues. CDR1 and CDR2 from the germline V gene are SGHTA and FQGNSA. The CDR3 DNA is TGTGCCAGCAGCTTTTCGGTCGGGGGGGTAGCCGGGGAGCTGTTTTTT. It encodes CASSFSVGGVAGELFF. The full variable domain, with the rest looked up from reference TRBV7-2 and TRBJ2-2, is GAGVSQSPSNKVTEKGKDVELRCDPISGHTALYWYRQSLGQGLEFLIYFQGNSAPDKSGLPSDRFSAERTGGSVSTLTIQRTQQEDSAVYLCASSFSVGGVAGELFFGEGSRLTVL.

V gene TRBV11-2 combines with J gene TRBJ2-3; D tentatively fits TRBD1 or TRBD2 (7 bases each). Trimming left V 5 bases short and J 0 bases short, with 15 bases between. Germline V gene lookup returns CDR1 SGHAT and CDR2 FQNNGV. The CDR3 contains 16 residues. The CDR3 loop is CASSAQGGYSTDTQYF. In DNA, the CDR3 is TGTGCCAGCAGCGCCCAGGGGGGGTATAGCACAGATACGCAGTATTTT.

This sequence joins TRBV4-1 and TRBJ1-1, with TRBD1 as a possible D gene (5 bases). Deletions cut 4 bases from V and 3 bases from J, with 15 bases between. Germline-derived CDR1 and CDR2 are MGHRA and YSYEKL. The CDR3 loop spans 15 amino acids. The CDR3 DNA follows: TGCGCCAGCAGCCTTAGGCAACGGGGGGACACTGAAGCTTTCTTT. Amino acid sequence: CASSLRQRGDTEAFF.

The chain is built from TRBV30 and TRBJ1-1, with D uncertain. Germline V lookup: CDR1 GTSNPN, CDR2 SVGIG (reference sequence). Trimming pared 1 base from V and 5 bases from J, leaving 14 bases between. The CDR3 extends over 14 amino acids. The CDR3 sequence: CAWSGPGTVTEAFF. The DNA for the CDR3 is TGTGCCTGGAGTGGCCCAGGTACTGTGACTGAAGCTTTCTTT.

V usage is TRBV7-9 and J usage is TRBJ1-3; D gene uncertain. The V gene's germline CDR1 is SEHNR and CDR2 FQNEAQ (reference sequence). V was clipped by 4 bases and J by 8 bases, with 12 bases between them. The CDR3 spans 13 residues. The CDR3 region is CASSSPGRYTIYF. The CDR3, as DNA: TGTGCCAGCAGCTCCCCCGGGAGATACACCATATATTTT.

This clone was seen more than once but under ten times. The chain has TRBV5-1 and TRBJ1-1, with D perhaps TRBD1 (6 bases). The germline V gene encodes CDR1 SGHRS and CDR2 YFSETQ. Trimming cost V 0 bases and J 6 bases, with 12 bases left between them. This CDR3 comprises 14 residues. The CDR3 coding sequence is TGCGCCAGCAGCTTGGCTTTGGGGACACCTGAAGCTTTCTTT. It translates to CASSLALGTPEAFF.

The J gene is TRBJ2-3, the V gene TRBV10-3, with D unresolved. The V gene lost 8 bases and the J gene lost 3 bases, with 12 bases spanning the gap. CDR3 length: 13 amino acids. Germline V gene sequence: CDR1 ENHRY, CDR2 SYGVKD. DNA of the CDR3: TGTGCCATCCGGAACCCGAGAACAGATACGCAGTATTTT. It is translated as CAIRNPRTDTQYF.

This clone was counted a few times. CDR3 sequence: CASSLAGRSGANVLTF. CDR3 in DNA: TGCGCCAGCAGCTTGGCCGGGCGCTCTGGGGCCAACGTCCTGACTTTC. The chain is built from TRBV5-1 and TRBJ2-6; D remains ambiguous. V dropped 0 bases and J dropped 0 bases, with 7 bases sitting between them. The CDR3 runs to 16 residues. Germline CDR1 SGHRS, CDR2 YFSETQ.

The CDR3 spells CASSQVTALGFHQPQHF. CDR3 bases: TGCGCCAGCAGCCAAGTCACCGCGCTGGGGTTTCATCAGCCCCAGCATTTT. The rearrangement links TRBV4-1 to TRBJ1-5; D ambiguous. This CDR3 is 17 amino acids long. The V end lost 1 base, the J end lost 5 bases, and 18 bases lay between the germline ends. Germline CDR1 is MGHRA and CDR2 is YSYEKL.

This chain links TRBV3-1 (or the pseudogene TRBV3-2) with TRBJ2-5; D might be TRBD1 or TRBD2, each matching 5 bases. Trimming removed 4 bases at V and 4 bases at J, with 19 bases between. This CDR3 is 16 amino acids long. CDR1 is LGHDT, CDR2 YNNKEL, per germline (reference sequence). The CDR3 DNA follows: TGTGCCAGCAGCCCAATCACGGGGCAGGGTGGAGAGACCCAGTACTTC. Protein product: CASSPITGQGGETQYF.

The J gene is TRBJ2-3, the V gene TRBV7-9; D is ambiguous. The length of the CDR3 is 12 residues. The germline CDR1 and CDR2 sequences are SEHNR and FQNEAQ (reference sequence). The V end lost 2 bases, the J end lost 4 bases, and 4 bases lay between the germline ends. The CDR3 nucleotides read TGTGCCAGCAGCTTACTTCCAGATACGCAGTATTTT. As protein: CASSLLPDTQYF.

The chain carries TRBV30 and TRBJ1-6, with TRBD1 matching over 10 bases. The V gene end was trimmed by 7 bases and the J gene end by 10 bases; junction bases not matched to a gene: 4. This CDR3 comprises 12 residues. CDR1 GTSNPN and CDR2 SVGIG come from the germline V gene (reference sequence). As DNA, the CDR3 is TGTGCCTTCCGGGACAGGGGATCACCCCTCCACTTT. Amino acid sequence: CAFRDRGSPLHF.

In its sample, this clone was seen a few times. The V gene is TRBV6-5, the J gene TRBJ1-3; no clear D. The CDR3 consists of 12 residues. The germline V gene encodes CDR1 MNHEY and CDR2 SVGAGI. V lost 6 bases to trimming and J lost 8 bases, with 11 bases between them. This chain's CDR3 is CASRLVGYTIYF. The CDR3 DNA follows: TGTGCCAGCAGACTAGTTGGGTACACCATATATTTT.

Of note for this clone: Other DNA sequences of this sample code for an identical CDR3. The J gene is TRBJ1-3, the V gene TRBV6-5; D gene ambiguous. The CDR3 is 12 amino acids. Germline lookup yields CDR1 MNHEY and CDR2 SVGAGI. Trimming removed 7 bases from V and 1 base from J, with 5 bases in between. The CDR3 DNA reads as TGTGCCAGCACGGGTTCTGGAAACACCATATATTTT. Encoded protein: CASTGSGNTIYF.

V usage is TRBV29-1 and J usage is TRBJ2-2; TRBD1 might be the D (5 bases). Germline CDR1 and CDR2: SQVTM and ANQGSEA. This CDR3 has 13 residues. Trimming shortened V by 6 bases and J by 1 base, and 9 bases separated the two germline ends. The CDR3 sequence is CSVIQVNTGELFF. CDR3 sequence (DNA): TGCAGCGTAATACAGGTGAACACCGGGGAGCTGTTTTTT.

This chain links TRBV3-1 (or the pseudogene TRBV3-2) with TRBJ1-5; D remains unclear. Germline values: CDR1 LGHDT, CDR2 YNNKEL (reference sequence). Trimming took off 0 bases at V and 9 bases at J, with 12 bases between the two ends. The CDR3 is 14 amino acids. CDR3 DNA: TGTGCCAGCAGCCAAGACCAGAGCCCCCGGCCCCAGCATTTT. Its protein product is CASSQDQSPRPQHF.

This sequence joins TRBV3-1 (or the pseudogene TRBV3-2) and TRBJ2-5; perhaps TRBD1 as D (5 bases). The V end lost 1 base, the J end lost 5 bases, and 11 bases lay between the germline ends. The CDR3 extends over 14 amino acids. The V gene's germline CDR1 is LGHDT and CDR2 YNNKEL (reference sequence). The DNA for the CDR3 is TGTGCCAGCAGCCAAGGGACAAGGGGTGAGACCCAGTACTTC. This codes for CASSQGTRGETQYF.

The chain uses TRBV11-2 and TRBJ2-7; 10 nucleotides align to TRBD2. The CDR3 contains 16 residues. The junction had 8 bases not matched to a gene; V was cut back by 1 base and J by 5 bases. Germline V gene data show CDR1 as SGHAT and CDR2 as FQNNGV. CDR3 DNA sequence: TGTGCCAGCAGCTTAGCTACTAGCGGGAATAAGAACGAGCAGTACTTC. The encoded protein is CASSLATSGNKNEQYF. Based on the CDR3 plus reference TRBV11-2 and TRBJ2-7, the full variable domain is EAGVAQSPRYKIIEKRQSVAFWCNPISGHATLYWYQQILGQGPKLLIQFQNNGVVDDSQLPKDRFSAERLKGVDSTLKIQPAKLEDSAVYLCASSLATSGNKNEQYFGPGTRLTVT.

The gene calls are TRBV30 and TRBJ1-5; 8 nucleotides agree with TRBD1. Germline CDR1 and CDR2: GTSNPN and SVGIG (reference sequence). The CDR3 length is 13 residues. The V and J ends lost 3 bases and 4 bases, in that order; junction bases with no gene match: 2. The chain's CDR3 is CAWSRDRNQPQHF. The CDR3 region has the DNA TGTGCCTGGAGCCGGGACAGGAATCAGCCCCAGCATTTT.

This rearrangement joins TRBV28 to TRBJ1-3, with D possibly TRBD1 on 6 matching bases. From germline, CDR1 is MDHEN and CDR2 SYDVKM. The CDR3 is 14 residues long. The V gene lost 5 bases and the J gene lost 4 bases, with 12 bases spanning the gap. The CDR3 sequence is CASSPGQSGNTIYF. The DNA of the CDR3 is TGTGCCAGCAGTCCCGGACAGTCGGGAAACACCATATATTTT.

This clone was seen once. This chain links TRBV5-6 with TRBJ2-7, with no clear D. This CDR3 is 13 amino acids long. CDR1 SGHDT and CDR2 YYEEEE come from the germline V gene. V shed 0 bases and J shed 2 bases, with 6 bases lying between them. CDR3 protein: CASSLGPTYEQYF. For the CDR3, the DNA is TGTGCCAGCAGCTTGGGGCCCACCTACGAGCAGTACTTC.

This clone was counted between two and nine times. V gene TRBV30 combines with J gene TRBJ1-4; weak D call: TRBD1 (5 bases). Trimming took off 0 bases at V and 8 bases at J, with 10 bases between the two ends. CDR3 length: 13 residues. The V gene's germline CDR1 is GTSNPN and CDR2 SVGIG (reference sequence). The CDR3 DNA reads as TGTGCCTGGAGTGTCTGGGAGGGGGAAAAACTGTTTTTT. Protein product: CAWSVWEGEKLFF.

The rearrangement links TRBV11-2 to TRBJ1-1; D not resolved. The length of the CDR3 is 13 residues. The V end was cut by 3 bases, the J end by 4 bases, with 9 bases between. Germline V gives CDR1 SGHAT, CDR2 FQNNGV. The CDR3 DNA reads TGTGCCAGCAGCTTCGGCTGGAGCACTGAAGCTTTCTTT. Amino acids: CASSFGWSTEAFF.

The chain has TRBV15 and TRBJ1-2; the D gene is possibly TRBD1 (6 bases). CDR3 length equals 15 residues. CDR1 and CDR2 (germline): LNHNV, YYDKDF (reference sequence). Trimming cost V 2 bases and J 9 bases, with 19 bases left between them. The chain's CDR3 is CATSRNDRWGGSYTF. In DNA, the CDR3 is TGTGCCACCAGCAGAAATGACCGGTGGGGGGGCAGCTACACCTTC.

A remark on this clone: Other DNA sequences within the sample encode an identical CDR3. The rearrangement joins TRBV20-1 to TRBJ1-2; 7 nucleotides line up with TRBD1. The CDR3 totals 11 residues. Germline-derived CDR1 and CDR2 are DFQATT and SNEGSKA (reference sequence). The CDR3 is CSATGVYGYTF. The CDR3, as DNA: TGCAGCGCAACAGGGGTCTATGGCTACACCTTC.

The count of this clone is one. The chain joins TRBV12-3 or TRBV12-4 to TRBJ1-2; D not resolved. V was cut by 3 bases and J by 8 bases, with 10 bases left in between. The CDR3 is made up of 12 amino acids. The CDR3 DNA is TGTGCCAGCAGTTTTGTATCGAGAGGCTACACCTTC. The encoded protein is CASSFVSRGYTF.

This rearrangement joins TRBV12-3 or TRBV12-4 to TRBJ2-2; maybe TRBD2 (6 bases). The length of the CDR3 is 13 residues. The V and J ends lost 6 bases and 5 bases respectively, with 10 bases between them. CDR3 residues: CASSRGGTGELFF. DNA of the CDR3: TGTGCCAGCAGCCGTGGAGGGACCGGGGAGCTGTTTTTT.